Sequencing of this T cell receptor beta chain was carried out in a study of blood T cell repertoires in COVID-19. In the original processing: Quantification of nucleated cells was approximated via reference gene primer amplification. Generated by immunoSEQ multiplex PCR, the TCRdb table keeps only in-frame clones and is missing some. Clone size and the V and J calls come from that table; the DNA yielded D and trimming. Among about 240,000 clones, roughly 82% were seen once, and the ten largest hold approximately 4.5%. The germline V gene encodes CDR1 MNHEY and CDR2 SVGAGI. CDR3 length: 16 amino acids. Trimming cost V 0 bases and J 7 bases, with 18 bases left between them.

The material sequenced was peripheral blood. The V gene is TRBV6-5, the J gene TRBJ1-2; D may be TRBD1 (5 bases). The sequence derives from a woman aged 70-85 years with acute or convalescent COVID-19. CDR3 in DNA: TGTGCCAGCAGTTACTCTTCGGTCAGGGCCCCCGGTGGCTACACCTTC. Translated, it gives CASSYSSVRAPGGYTF.